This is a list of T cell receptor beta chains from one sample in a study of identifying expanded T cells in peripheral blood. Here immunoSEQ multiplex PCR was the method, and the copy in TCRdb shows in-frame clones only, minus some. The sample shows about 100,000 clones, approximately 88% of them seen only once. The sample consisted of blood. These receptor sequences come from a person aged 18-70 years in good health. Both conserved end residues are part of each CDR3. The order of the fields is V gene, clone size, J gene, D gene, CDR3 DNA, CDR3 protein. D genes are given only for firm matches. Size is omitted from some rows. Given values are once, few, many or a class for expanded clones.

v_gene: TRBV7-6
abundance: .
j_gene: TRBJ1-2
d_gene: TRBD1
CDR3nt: TGTGCCAGCAGCTTCGGACAGGGGGCTCAGGATGGCTACACCTTC
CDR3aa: CASSFGQGAQDGYTF

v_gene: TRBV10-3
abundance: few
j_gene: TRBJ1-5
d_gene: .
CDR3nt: TGTGCCATCAGTGAGCAGGGGATTTACAATCAGCCCCAGCATTTT
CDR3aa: CAISEQGIYNQPQHF

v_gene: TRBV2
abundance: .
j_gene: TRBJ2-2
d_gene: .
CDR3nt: TGTGCCAGCAGTCGAAGGCGGATAGAGAACACCGGGGAGCTGTTTTTT
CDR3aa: CASSRRRIENTGELFF

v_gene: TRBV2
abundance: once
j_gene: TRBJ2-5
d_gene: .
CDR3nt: TGTGCCAGCACTCCCAGGGGGGGAATGGGGACCCAGTACTTC
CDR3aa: CASTPRGGMGTQYF

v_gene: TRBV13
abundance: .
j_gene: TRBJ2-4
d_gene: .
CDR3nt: TGTGCCAGCAGCACGGGACTGGGGAAATTGAAAAACATTCAGTACTTC
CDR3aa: CASSTGLGKLKNIQYF

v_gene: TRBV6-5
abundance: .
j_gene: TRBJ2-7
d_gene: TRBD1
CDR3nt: TGTGCCAGCAGCTTAGGGGGACAGCCCTACGAGCAGTACTTC
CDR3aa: CASSLGGQPYEQYF

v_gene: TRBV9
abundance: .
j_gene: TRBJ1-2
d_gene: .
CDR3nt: TGTGCCAGCAGTACCGGCGACAGTCCTAACTATGGCTACACCTTC
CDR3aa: CASSTGDSPNYGYTF

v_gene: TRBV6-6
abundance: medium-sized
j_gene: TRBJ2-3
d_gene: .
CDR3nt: TGTGCCAGCAGTTACGGACGGAGCACAGATACGCAGTATTTT
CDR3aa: CASSYGRSTDTQYF

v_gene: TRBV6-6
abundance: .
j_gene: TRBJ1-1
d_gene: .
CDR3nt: TGTGCCAGCAGTTACTCGAAAGGGGGTACTGAAGCTTTCTTT
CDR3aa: CASSYSKGGTEAFF

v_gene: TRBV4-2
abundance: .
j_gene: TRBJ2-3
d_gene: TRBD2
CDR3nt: TGTGCCAGCAGCCAAGAAGCGGGGGGGCCAGATACGCAGTATTTT
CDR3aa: CASSQEAGGPDTQYF

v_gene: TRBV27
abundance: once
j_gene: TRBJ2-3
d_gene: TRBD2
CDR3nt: TGTGCCAGCAGTCGTACTAGCGGGGGGATCACAGATACGCAGTATTTT
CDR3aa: CASSRTSGGITDTQYF

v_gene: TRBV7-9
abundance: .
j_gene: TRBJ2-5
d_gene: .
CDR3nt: TGTGCCAGCAGCTTAGCGCGGGCAGGGTGGGAGACCCAGTACTTC
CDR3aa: CASSLARAGWETQYF

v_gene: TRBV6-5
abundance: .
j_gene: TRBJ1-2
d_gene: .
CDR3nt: TGTGCCAGCACCGGACCTACAAAGAACTATGGCTACACCTTC
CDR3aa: CASTGPTKNYGYTF